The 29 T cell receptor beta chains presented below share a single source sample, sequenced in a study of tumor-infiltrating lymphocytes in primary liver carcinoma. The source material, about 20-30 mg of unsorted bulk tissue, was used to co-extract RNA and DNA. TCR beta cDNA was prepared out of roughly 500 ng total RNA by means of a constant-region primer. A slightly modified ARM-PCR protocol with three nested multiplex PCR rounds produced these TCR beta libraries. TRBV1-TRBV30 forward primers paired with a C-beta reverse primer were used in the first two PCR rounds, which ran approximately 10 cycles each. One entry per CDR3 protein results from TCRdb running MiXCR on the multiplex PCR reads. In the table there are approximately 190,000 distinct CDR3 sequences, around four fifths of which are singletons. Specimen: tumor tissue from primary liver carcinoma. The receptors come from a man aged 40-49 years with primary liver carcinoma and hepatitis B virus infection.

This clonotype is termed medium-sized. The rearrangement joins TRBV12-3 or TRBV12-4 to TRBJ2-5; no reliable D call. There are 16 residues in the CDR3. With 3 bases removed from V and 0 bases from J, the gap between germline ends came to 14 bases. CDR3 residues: CASSFYGQVDQETQYF. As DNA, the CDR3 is TGTGCCAGCAGTTTCTATGGGCAGGTGGACCAAGAGACCCAGTACTTC.

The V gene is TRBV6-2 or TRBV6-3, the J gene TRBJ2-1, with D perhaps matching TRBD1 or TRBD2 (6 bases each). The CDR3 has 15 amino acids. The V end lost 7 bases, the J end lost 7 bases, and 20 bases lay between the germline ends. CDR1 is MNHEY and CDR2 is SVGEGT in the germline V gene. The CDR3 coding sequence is TGTGCCAGCATCCGTTCCGGGGGCCGAGCGAATGAGCAGTTCTTC. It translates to CASIRSGGRANEQFF.

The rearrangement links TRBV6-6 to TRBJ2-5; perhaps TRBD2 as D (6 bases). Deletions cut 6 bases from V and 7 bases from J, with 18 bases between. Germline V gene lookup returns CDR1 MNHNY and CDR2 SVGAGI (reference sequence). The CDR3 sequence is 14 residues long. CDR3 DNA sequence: TGTGCCAGCAGATATTCTGGGGACTTGGGGACCCAGTACTTC. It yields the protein CASRYSGDLGTQYF.

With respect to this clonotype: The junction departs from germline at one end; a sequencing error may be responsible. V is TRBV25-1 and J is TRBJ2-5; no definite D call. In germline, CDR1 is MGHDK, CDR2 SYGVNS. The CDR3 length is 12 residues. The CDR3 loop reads CVSSLNSETQNF. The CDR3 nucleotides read TGTGTCAGCAGTCTAAACTCAGAGACCCAGAACTTC.

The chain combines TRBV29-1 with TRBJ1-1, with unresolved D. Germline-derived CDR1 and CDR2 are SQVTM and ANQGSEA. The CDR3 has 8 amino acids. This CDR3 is CSVAVAFF. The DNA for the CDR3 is TGCAGTGTAGCAGTAGCTTTCTTT.

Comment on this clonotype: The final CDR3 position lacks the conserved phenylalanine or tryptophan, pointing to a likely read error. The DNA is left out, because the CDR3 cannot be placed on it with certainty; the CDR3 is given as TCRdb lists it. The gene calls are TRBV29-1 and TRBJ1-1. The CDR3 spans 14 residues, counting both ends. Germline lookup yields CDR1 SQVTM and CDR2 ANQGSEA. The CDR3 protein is CSVDSAESYTETFS.

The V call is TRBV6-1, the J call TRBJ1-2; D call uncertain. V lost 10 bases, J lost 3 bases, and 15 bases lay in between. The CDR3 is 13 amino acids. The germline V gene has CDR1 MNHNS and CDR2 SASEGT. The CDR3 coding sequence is TGTGCCAACTTTTTGGTCGTAGACTATGGCTACACCTTC. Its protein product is CANFLVVDYGYTF.

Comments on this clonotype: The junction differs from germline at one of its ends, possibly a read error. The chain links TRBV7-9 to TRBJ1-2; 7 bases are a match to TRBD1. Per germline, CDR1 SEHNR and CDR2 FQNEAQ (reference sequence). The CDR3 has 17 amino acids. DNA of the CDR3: TGTGCCAGCAGCTCCAGACTCCAGGGGGGGCGCAACTATGGCAACACCTTC. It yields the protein CASSSRLQGGRNYGNTF.

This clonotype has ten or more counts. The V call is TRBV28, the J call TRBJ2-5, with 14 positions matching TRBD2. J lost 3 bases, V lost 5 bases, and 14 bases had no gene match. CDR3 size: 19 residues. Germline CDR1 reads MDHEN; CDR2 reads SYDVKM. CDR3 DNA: TGTGCCAGCAGTCCCGCATCGGCCGGGACTAGCGGGGGCAAAGAGACCCAGTACTTC. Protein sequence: CASSPASAGTSGGKETQYF.

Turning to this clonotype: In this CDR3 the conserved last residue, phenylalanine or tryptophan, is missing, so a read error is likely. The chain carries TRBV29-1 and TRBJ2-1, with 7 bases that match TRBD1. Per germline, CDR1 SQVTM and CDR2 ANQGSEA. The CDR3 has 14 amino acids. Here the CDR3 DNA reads TGCAGCGTTGAAACAGGGGATCCCTACAAAGAGCAGTTCTTA. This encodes CSVETGDPYKEQFL.

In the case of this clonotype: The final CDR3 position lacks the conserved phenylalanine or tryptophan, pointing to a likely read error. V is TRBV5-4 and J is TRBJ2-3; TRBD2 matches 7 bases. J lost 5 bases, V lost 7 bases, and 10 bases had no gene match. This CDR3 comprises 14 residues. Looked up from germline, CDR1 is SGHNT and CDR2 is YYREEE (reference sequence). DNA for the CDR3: TGTGCCAGCCGTCGGGGGACTATCGGAGATACGCAGTATTTG. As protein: CASRRGTIGDTQYL.

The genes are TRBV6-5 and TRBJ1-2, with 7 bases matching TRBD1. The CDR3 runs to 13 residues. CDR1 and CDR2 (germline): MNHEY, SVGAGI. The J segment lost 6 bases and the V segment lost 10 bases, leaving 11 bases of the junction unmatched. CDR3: CANTKTGEDGYTF. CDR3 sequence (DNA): TGTGCCAACACTAAAACAGGGGAAGATGGCTACACCTTC.

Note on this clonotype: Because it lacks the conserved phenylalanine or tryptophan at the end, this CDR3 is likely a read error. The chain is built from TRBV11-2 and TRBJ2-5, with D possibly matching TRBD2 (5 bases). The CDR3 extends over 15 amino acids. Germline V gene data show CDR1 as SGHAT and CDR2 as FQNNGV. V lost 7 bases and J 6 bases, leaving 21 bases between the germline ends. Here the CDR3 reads CASNPVGLAPKTQYY. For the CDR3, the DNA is TGTGCCAGCAACCCCGTCGGGCTAGCCCCAAAGACCCAGTACTAC.

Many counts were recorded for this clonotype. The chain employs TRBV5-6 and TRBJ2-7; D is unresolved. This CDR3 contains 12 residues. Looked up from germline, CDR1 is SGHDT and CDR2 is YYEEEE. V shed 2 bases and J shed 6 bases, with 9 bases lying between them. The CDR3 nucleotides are TGTGCCAGCAGCTTCCGGGCCTCCGAGCAGTACTTC. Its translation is CASSFRASEQYF.

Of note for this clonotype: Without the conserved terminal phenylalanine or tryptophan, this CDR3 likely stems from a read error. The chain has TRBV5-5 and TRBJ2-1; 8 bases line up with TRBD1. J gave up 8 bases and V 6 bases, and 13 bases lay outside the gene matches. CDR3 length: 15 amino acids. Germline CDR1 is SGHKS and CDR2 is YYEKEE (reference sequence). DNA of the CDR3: TGTGCCAGCAACTCCGGACAGGGTCTATACCATGAGCAGTTCATC. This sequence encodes CASNSGQGLYHEQFI.

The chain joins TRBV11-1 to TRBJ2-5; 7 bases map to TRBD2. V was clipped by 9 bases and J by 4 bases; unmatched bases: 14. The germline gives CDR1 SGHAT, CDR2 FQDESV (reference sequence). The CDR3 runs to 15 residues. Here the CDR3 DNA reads TGTGCCAGGACCCTCACGGGACTATCAGGAGAGACCCAGTACTTC. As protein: CARTLTGLSGETQYF.

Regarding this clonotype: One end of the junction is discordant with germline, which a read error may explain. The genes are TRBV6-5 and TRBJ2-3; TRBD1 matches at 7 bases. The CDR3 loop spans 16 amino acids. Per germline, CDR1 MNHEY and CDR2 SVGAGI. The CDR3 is CARSLTGTDTTDTQYF. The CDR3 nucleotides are TGTGCCCGCAGTTTAACCGGGACAGACACCACAGATACGCAATATTTT.

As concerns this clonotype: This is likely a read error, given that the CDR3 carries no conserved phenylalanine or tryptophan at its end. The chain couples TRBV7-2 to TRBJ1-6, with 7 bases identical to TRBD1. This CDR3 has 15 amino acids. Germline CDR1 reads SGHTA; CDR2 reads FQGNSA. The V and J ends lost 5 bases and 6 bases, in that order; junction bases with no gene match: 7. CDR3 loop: CASSPRDRGNSPLHL. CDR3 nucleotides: TGTGCCAGCAGCCCCCGGGACAGAGGTAATTCACCCCTCCACTTA.

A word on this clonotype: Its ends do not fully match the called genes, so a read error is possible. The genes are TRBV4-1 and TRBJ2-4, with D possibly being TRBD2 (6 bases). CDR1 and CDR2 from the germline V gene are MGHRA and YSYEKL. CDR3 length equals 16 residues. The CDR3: CTSSQVLALGGNIQYF. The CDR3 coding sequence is TGCACCAGCAGCCAGGTACTAGCACTGGGGGGAAACATTCAGTACTTC.

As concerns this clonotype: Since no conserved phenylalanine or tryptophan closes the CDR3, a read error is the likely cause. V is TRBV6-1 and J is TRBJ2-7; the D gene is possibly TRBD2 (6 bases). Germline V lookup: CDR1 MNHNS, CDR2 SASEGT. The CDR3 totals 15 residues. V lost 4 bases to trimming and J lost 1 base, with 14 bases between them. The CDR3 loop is CASSVSISGSYEQYI. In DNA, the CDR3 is TGTGCCAGCAGTGTCTCGATTAGCGGATCCTACGAGCAGTACATC.

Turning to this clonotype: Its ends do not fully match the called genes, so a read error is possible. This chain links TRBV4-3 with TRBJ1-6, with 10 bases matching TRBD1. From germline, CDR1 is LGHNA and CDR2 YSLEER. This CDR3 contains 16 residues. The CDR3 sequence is CASSSWDRGRNSLLNF. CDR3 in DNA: TGCGCTAGCAGCTCCTGGGACAGGGGAAGGAATTCACTCCTCAACTTT.

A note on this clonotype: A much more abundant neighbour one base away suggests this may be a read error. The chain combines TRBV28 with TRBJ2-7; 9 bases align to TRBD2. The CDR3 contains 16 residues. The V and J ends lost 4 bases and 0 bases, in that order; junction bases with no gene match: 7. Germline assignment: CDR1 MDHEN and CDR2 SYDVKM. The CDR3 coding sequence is TGTGCCAGCAGTTCCGGACTAGCGTTAGTCTCCTACGAGCAGTACTTC. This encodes CASSSGLALVSYEQYF.

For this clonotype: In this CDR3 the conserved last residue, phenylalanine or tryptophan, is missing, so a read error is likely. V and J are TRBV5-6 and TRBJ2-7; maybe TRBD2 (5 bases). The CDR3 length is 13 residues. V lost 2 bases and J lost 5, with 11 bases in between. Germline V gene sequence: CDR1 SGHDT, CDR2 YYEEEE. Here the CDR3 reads CASSFLEGDEQYL. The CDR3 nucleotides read TGTGCCAGCAGCTTCCTAGAGGGAGACGAGCAGTACTTA.

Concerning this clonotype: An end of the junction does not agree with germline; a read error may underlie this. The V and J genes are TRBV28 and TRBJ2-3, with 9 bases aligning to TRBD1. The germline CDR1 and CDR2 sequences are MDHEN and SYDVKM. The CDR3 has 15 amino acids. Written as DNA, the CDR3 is TGTACCAGCAGTACGTCACAGGGGGCAGTCGGTACGCAGTATTTT. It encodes CTSSTSQGAVGTQYF.

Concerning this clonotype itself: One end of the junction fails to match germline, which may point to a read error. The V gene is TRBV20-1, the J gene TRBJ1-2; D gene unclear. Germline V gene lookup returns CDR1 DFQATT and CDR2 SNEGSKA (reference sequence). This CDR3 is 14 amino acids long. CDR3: CSARYGVLRYGYTF. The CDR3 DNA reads TGTAGTGCTAGATACGGAGTATTGAGATATGGTTACACCTTC.

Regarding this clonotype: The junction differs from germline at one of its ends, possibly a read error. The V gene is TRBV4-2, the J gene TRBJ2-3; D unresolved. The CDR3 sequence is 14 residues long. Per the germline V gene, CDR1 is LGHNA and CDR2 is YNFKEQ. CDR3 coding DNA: TGCCCCAGCAGCCAAGATCCAGGCACAGATACGCAATATTTT. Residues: CPSSQDPGTDTQYF.

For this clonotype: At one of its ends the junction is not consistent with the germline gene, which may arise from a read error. The CDR3 DNA follows: TGTGTCAGCAGTTATGTGGGATCTGCCGGGGAGCTGTTTTTT. Translated: CVSSYVGSAGELFF. J is TRBJ2-2 and V is TRBV28; D is undetermined. Per germline, CDR1 MDHEN and CDR2 SYDVKM. The CDR3 sequence is 14 residues long.

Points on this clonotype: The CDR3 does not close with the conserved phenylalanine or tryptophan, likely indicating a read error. In DNA form, the CDR3 reads TGTGCCAGCAGCCACAATTTTCAGCGGAACACTGAAGCTTTCTAT. Translation: CASSHNFQRNTEAFY. V gene TRBV5-5 combines with J gene TRBJ1-1; the D is unclear. CDR3 length: 15 residues. The V and J ends lost 4 bases and 1 base respectively, with 14 bases between them. Germline V gene data show CDR1 as SGHKS and CDR2 as YYEKEE (reference sequence).

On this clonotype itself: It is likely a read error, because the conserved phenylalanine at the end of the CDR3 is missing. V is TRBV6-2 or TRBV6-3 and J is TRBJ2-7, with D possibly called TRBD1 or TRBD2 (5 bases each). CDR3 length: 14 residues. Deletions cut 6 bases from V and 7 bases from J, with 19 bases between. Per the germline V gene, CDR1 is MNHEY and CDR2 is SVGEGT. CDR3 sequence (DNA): TGTGCCAGCAGCCTCCGGGACGGGGCCCATGAGCAGTACTCC. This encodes CASSLRDGAHEQYS.